A single sample is the source of the 5 T cell receptor beta chains below, sequenced in a study of CD8 T cells in ankylosing spondylitis. TCRdb independently ran MiXCR on the 5' RACE reads; one entry per CDR3 protein. The top ten hold around 4.2% of the sample, which has nearly 250,000 distinct CDR3 sequences, 30% to 35% seen once. The material sequenced was blood, either unsorted or a sorted T cell fraction (not recorded which). The receptor set was obtained from a male donor with ankylosing spondylitis or in good health (not recorded which).

V gene TRBV20-1 combines with J gene TRBJ1-4, with D unresolved. Germline assignment: CDR1 DFQATT and CDR2 SNEGSKA (reference sequence). The CDR3 has 12 amino acids. Trimming took 3 bases from V and 4 from J, leaving 6 bases between them. DNA of the CDR3: TGCAGTGCTAGCGTAGTTAATGAAAAACTGTTTTTT. Its protein product is CSASVVNEKLFF.

A few counts support this clonotype. The germline gene is not matched at one end of the junction; a read error may be the cause. The chain uses TRBV20-1 and TRBJ2-5; tentatively, D is TRBD2 (5 bases). In germline, CDR1 is DFQATT, CDR2 SNEGSKA (reference sequence). This CDR3 spans 13 amino acids. CDR3 bases: TGCAGTGCTAGAGAAGCGGCCCAAGGGACCCAGTACTTC. Its protein product is CSAREAAQGTQYF.

CDR3 residues: CASSPQDSSKQYF. The CDR3 DNA reads TGTGCCAGCAGCCCGCAGGACAGCTCGAAGCAGTACTTC. This sequence joins TRBV7-9 and TRBJ2-7; tentative D call: TRBD1 (6 bases). V lost 5 bases and J lost 8, with 16 bases in between. Germline CDR1 reads SEHNR; CDR2 reads FQNEAQ (reference sequence). The CDR3 is 13 amino acids.

Only a few counts were recorded for this clonotype. The rearrangement uses TRBV6-1 and TRBJ1-5, with no clear D. The V gene lost 0 bases and the J gene lost 7 bases, with 16 bases spanning the gap. The CDR3 totals 16 residues. From germline, CDR1 is MNHNS and CDR2 SASEGT. CDR3 nucleotides: TGTGCCAGCAGTGAAGCAGGTGGGGAGGGAACGCAGCCCCAGCATTTT. Protein sequence: CASSEAGGEGTQPQHF.

The genes are TRBV20-1 and TRBJ2-3; maybe TRBD2 (5 bases). Germline CDR1 reads DFQATT; CDR2 reads SNEGSKA (reference sequence). The length of the CDR3 is 15 residues. V was clipped by 1 base and J by 2 bases, with 13 bases between them. Here the CDR3 reads CSARVLWGVTDTQYF. CDR3 bases: TGCAGTGCTAGAGTTCTTTGGGGAGTCACAGATACGCAGTATTTT.